This T cell receptor (beta chain) was sequenced during a study of blood T cell repertoires in COVID-19. Study-wide background: The cDNA or gDNA used as material had been derived from T cells, B-cell-depleted T cells, or PBMCs.

The V gene's germline CDR1 is MDHEN and CDR2 SYDVKM. This CDR3 spans 18 amino acids. V shed 6 bases and J shed 0 bases, with 24 bases lying between them. Sequenced by immunoSEQ multiplex PCR; TCRdb stores in-frame clones only, minus some. Found here are under 250,000 clones, 85% to 90% of them singletons; the top ten hold approximately 2.5%. Seattle-derived patients entered the study during active infection and were followed longitudinally. Sequencing used peripheral blood. The TCR comes from a man in his thirties or forties with COVID-19, enrolled during active disease. The chain links TRBV28 to TRBJ2-7; TRBD1 might be the D (6 bases). CDR3 bases: TGTGCCAGCAGCTATACCTTATCTTTGCAGGGGAGCTCCTACGAGCAGTACTTC. It yields the protein CASSYTLSLQGSSYEQYF.